This T cell receptor (beta chain) came from a study of T cells after posttransplantation cyclophosphamide. Study findings and constraints: Recipient CMV seropositivity and CMV reactivation strongly tracked TRB clonality. Later post-transplant blood repertoires were often dominated by donor CD8+ memory clones. Skin or GI-infiltrating T cells shared few TRB sequences with blood.

The V and J ends lost 6 bases and 3 bases, in that order; junction bases with no gene match: 7. The CDR3 loop spans 15 amino acids. Germline V gene sequence: CDR1 MNHNS, CDR2 SASEGT. This clone came up many times. Its antigen is as yet unknown. Cyclophosphamide on days +3 and +4 followed busulfan-fludarabine conditioning and a marrow graft. Only in-frame clones appear in the TCRdb table, and some are missing; sequencing was by immunoSEQ multiplex PCR. This sample carries 7,500 to 8,000 clones and no singletons, and approximately 6% goes to the top ten. The TCR sequence derives from a male patient in his late teens or twenties who received an allogeneic stem cell transplant from an unrelated donor, was CMV-positive, and had acute and chronic GVHD. Some of the T cells might come from the graft donor. The chain couples TRBV6-1 to TRBJ2-1; 8 bases are a match to TRBD1. Sequenced material: PBMCs, taken after allogeneic stem cell transplant with posttransplant cyclophosphamide. The CDR3 sequence is CASRRRDRNYNEQFF. CDR3 nucleotide sequence: TGTGCCAGCAGACGACGGGACAGGAACTACAATGAGCAGTTCTTC.